This TCR beta chain was sequenced during a study of cytomegalovirus exposure and HLA in healthy donors. Findings of the study overall: Cytomegalovirus status, reportedly, was diagnosed with high specificity and sensitivity by the classifier. At a 0.05 false discovery rate, a later analysis found some 18,000 TCR beta sequences to be associated with HLA alleles. The likely explanation for a cluster of highly shared sequence variants was sequencing artifact.

Remarks on this clone: The antigen is unknown.

This CDR3 is built from 14 residues. Trimming removed 4 bases from V and 1 base from J, with 10 bases in between. The germline gives CDR1 MNHNS, CDR2 SASEGT. The PCR was carried out with 60 Vbeta primers and 13 Jbeta primers. Clones were sequenced by immunoSEQ multiplex PCR, and TCRdb holds only the in-frame ones, with some missing. The table lists fewer than 200,000 clones, roughly 87% of them singletons. The chain has TRBV6-1 and TRBJ1-2; the D gene is possibly TRBD1 (5 bases). The sequencing input was PBMCs. The clonotype originates from a boy aged 2 to 10 in good health and CMV-seronegative. The CDR3 sequence is CASSVPRDNYGYTF. The CDR3 DNA follows: TGTGCCAGCAGTGTTCCCAGGGATAACTATGGCTACACCTTC.